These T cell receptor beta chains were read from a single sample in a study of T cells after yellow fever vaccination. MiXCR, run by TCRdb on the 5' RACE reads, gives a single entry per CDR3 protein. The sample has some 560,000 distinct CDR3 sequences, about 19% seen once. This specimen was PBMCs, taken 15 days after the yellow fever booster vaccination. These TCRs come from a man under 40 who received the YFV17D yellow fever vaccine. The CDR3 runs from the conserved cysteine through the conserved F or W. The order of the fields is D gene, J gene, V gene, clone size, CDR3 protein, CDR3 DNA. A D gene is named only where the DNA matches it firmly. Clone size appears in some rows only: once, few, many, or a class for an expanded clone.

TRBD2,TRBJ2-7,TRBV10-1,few,CASSDHSSGKDEQYF,TGCGCCAGCAGTGATCATTCCAGCGGGAAGGACGAGCAGTACTTC
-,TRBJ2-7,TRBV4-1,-,CASSQDSPPNYKRDNVSYEQYF,TGCGCCAGCAGCCAAGACAGTCCCCCTAATTATAAGCGGGACAACGTGTCCTACGAGCAGTACTTC
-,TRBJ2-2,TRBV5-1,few,CASHTGLSTGELFF,TGCGCCAGTCATACAGGGTTAAGCACCGGGGAGCTGTTTTTT
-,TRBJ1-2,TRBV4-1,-,CASSQVGRDDGYTF,TGCGCCAGCAGCCAAGTGGGGAGGGACGATGGCTACACCTTC
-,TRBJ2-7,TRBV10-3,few,CAISEIGPPYEQYF,TGTGCCATCAGTGAGATAGGCCCCCCCTACGAGCAGTACTTC
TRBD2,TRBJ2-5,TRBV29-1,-,CSVQRGGEETQYF,TGCAGCGTCCAGCGGGGAGGGGAAGAGACCCAGTACTTC
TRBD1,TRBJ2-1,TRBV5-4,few,CASSRDRVVGNEQFF,TGTGCCAGCAGCAGGGACAGGGTGGTAGGCAATGAGCAGTTCTTC
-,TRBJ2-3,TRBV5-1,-,CACGAGGTVTDTRYF,TGCGCCTGCGGAGCTGGGGGGACGGTCACAGATACGCGGTATTTT
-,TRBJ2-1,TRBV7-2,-,CASSAFWGSGYNEQFF,TGTGCCAGCAGCGCCTTCTGGGGTAGCGGCTACAATGAGCAGTTCTTC
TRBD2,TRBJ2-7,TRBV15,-,CATSTAGEQYF,TGTGCCACCAGCACAGCGGGGGAGCAGTACTTC
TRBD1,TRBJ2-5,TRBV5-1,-,CASSTTGFQETQYF,TGCGCCAGCAGCACGACAGGGTTCCAAGAGACCCAGTACTTC
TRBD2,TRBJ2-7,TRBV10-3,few,CAILEPAGGEQYF,TGTGCCATCCTTGAACCAGCGGGAGGCGAGCAGTACTTC
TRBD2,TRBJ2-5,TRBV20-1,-,CSARLGRAIQETQYF,TGCAGTGCTAGGTTAGGGAGGGCCATCCAAGAGACCCAGTACTTC
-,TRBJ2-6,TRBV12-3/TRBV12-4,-,CASKGAGANVLTF,TGTGCCAGCAAAGGGGCTGGGGCCAACGTCCTGACTTTC
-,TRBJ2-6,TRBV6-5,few,CASSYGPQYSGANVLTF,TGTGCCAGCAGTTACGGGCCCCAGTACTCTGGGGCCAACGTCCTGACTTTC
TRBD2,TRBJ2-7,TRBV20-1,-,CSASSGRPSYEQYF,TGCAGTGCTTCGAGCGGGAGACCCTCCTACGAGCAGTACTTC
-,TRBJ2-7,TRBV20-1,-,CSAGSTRRVSIYEQYF,TGCAGTGCTGGCTCCACCCGGCGGGTCAGCATCTACGAGCAGTACTTC
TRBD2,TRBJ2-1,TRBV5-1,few,CASSTLAGDNEQFF,TGCGCCAGCAGCACCCTAGCGGGGGACAATGAGCAGTTCTTC
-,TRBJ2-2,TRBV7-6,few,CASSSTASSTGELFF,TGTGCCAGCAGCTCGACAGCGTCTTCCACCGGGGAGCTGTTTTTT
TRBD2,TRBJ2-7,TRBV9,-,CASSVAGGTSGLSEQYF,TGTGCCAGCAGCGTAGCTGGAGGGACTAGCGGGTTGAGCGAGCAGTACTTC
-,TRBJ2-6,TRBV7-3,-,CASSGPYQGSGANVLTF,TGTGCCAGCAGCGGGCCGTATCAAGGCTCTGGGGCCAACGTCCTGACTTTC
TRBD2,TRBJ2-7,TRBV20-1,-,CSGEIGASGAYEQYF,TGCAGTGGCGAGATTGGAGCTAGCGGTGCCTACGAGCAGTACTTC
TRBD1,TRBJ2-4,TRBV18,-,CASSPTRIQTGPKNIQYF,TGTGCCAGCTCACCCACCCGGATTCAGACAGGGCCCAAAAACATTCAGTACTTC
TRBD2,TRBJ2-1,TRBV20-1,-,CSVGTGTSGRAGRNEQFF,TGCAGTGTCGGGACCGGGACTAGCGGGAGGGCGGGCCGCAATGAGCAGTTCTTC
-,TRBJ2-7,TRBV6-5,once,CASSYADFREQYF,TGTGCCAGCAGTTACGCGGATTTTCGCGAGCAGTACTTC
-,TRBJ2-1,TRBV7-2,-,CASSLTSLGSYNEQFF,TGTGCCAGCAGCTTAACTAGTTTGGGGAGTTACAATGAGCAGTTCTTC
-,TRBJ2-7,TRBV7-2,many,CASSFSSAEQYF,TGTGCCAGCAGCTTTTCTAGTGCCGAGCAGTACTTC
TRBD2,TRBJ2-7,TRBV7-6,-,CASSQIAGGSYEQYF,TGTGCCAGCAGTCAAATAGCGGGAGGTTCCTACGAGCAGTACTTC
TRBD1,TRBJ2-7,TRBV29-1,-,CSVEARPGTGSSYEQYF,TGCAGCGTTGAAGCACGTCCCGGGACAGGGAGCTCCTACGAGCAGTACTTC
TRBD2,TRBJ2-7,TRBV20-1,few,CSARRGAGVNEQYF,TGCAGTGCTAGAAGAGGGGCGGGAGTAAACGAGCAGTACTTC
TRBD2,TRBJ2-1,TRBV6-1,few,CASSENLSSGRANEQFF,TGTGCCAGCAGTGAGAATCTTTCGAGCGGGAGGGCCAATGAGCAGTTCTTC
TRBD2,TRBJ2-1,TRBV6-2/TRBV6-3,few,CASSYSEREVTYNEQFF,TGTGCCAGCAGTTACTCCGAGCGGGAGGTCACCTACAATGAGCAGTTCTTC
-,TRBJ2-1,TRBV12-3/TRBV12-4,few,CASSTINEQFF,TGTGCCAGCAGTACAATCAATGAGCAGTTCTTC
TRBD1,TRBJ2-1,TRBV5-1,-,CASAGQGSSYNEQFF,TGCGCCAGCGCCGGACAGGGGAGCTCCTACAATGAGCAGTTCTTC
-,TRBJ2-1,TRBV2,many,CASSRRNEQFF,TGTGCCAGCTCGAGGCGGAATGAGCAGTTCTTC
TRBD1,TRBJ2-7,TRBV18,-,CASSFDRGYEQYF,TGTGCCAGCTCTTTCGACAGGGGTTACGAGCAGTACTTC
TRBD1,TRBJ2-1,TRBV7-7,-,CASSLDRGTYNEQFF,TGTGCTAGCAGCTTAGACAGGGGAACATACAATGAGCAGTTCTTC
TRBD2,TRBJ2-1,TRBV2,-,CASPKSGTSNHNEQFF,TGTGCCAGTCCAAAATCCGGGACTAGCAACCACAATGAGCAGTTCTTC
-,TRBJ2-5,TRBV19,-,CASSFQGYQETQYF,TGTGCCAGTAGTTTCCAGGGGTACCAAGAGACCCAGTACTTC
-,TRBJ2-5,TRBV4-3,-,CASSQEARREETQYF,TGCGCCAGCAGCCAAGAGGCGCGGAGGGAAGAGACCCAGTACTTC
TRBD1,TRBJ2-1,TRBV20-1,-,CSARAGQKKNEQFF,TGCAGTGCTAGAGCGGGACAGAAAAAAAATGAGCAGTTCTTC
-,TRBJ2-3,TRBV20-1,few,CSARVSGGTDTQYF,TGCAGTGCTAGAGTTTCTGGAGGCACAGATACGCAGTATTTT
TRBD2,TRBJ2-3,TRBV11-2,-,CASSSNTPREDGTDTQYF,TGTGCCAGCAGCTCAAATACACCGCGGGAGGATGGGACAGATACGCAGTATTTT
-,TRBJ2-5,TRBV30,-,CAWSVHGTTAQYF,TGTGCCTGGAGTGTACATGGGACCACGGCCCAGTACTTC
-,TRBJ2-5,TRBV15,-,CATSRDEREETQYF,TGTGCCACCAGCAGAGATGAAAGGGAGGAGACCCAGTACTTC
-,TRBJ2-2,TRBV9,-,CASSVSVAVGELFF,TGTGCCAGCAGCGTATCCGTAGCGGTCGGGGAGCTGTTTTTT
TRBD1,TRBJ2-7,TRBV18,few,CASSPSMTGDEQYF,TGTGCCAGCTCACCATCTATGACAGGGGATGAGCAGTACTTC
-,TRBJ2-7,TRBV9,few,CASSTPPGFEQYF,TGTGCCAGCAGCACACCCCCTGGATTCGAGCAGTACTTC
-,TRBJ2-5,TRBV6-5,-,CASSYGGWQSQETQYF,TGTGCCAGCAGTTACGGCGGTTGGCAGTCCCAAGAGACCCAGTACTTC